Below, one TCR beta chain is given with its context. From germline, CDR1 is SEHNR and CDR2 FQNEAQ (reference sequence). The V gene lost 0 bases and the J gene lost 2 bases, with 8 bases spanning the gap. The CDR3 runs to 14 residues. The entry originates in a study of blood T cell repertoires in COVID-19. Produced via immunoSEQ multiplex PCR; TCRdb's table is partial and in-frame only. The data show 75,000 to 95,000 clones, 85% to 90% seen once. J is TRBJ2-7 and V is TRBV7-9; D uncertain. The sequence was obtained from a human donor in a cohort sampled during active COVID-19. The material sequenced was peripheral blood. In nucleotides, the CDR3 is TGTGCCAGCAGCTTAGCGAACACAGCCTACGAGCAGTACTTC. It encodes CASSLANTAYEQYF.